This T cell receptor beta chain comes out of a study of a mutant IDH1 vaccine in newly diagnosed glioma. Study as a whole: There were approximately 62% males and around 40% females among treated patients, whose mean age was about 38 years. Broader study findings: Among all patients, vaccine-induced immune responses occurred in 80% to 95%.

This CDR3 region has 16 residues. Trimming removed 0 bases from V and 2 bases from J, with 11 bases in between. Germline CDR1 and CDR2: LGHNA and YNFKEQ. The repertoire was sequenced with immunoSEQ multiplex PCR; TCRdb's copy has only in-frame clones and lacks some. The sample records 45,000 to 60,000 clones, over 75% being singletons. Time point: week 5, during vaccination. Every vaccination contained 300 ug of the mutant IDH1 20-mer peptide and was paired with topical imiquimod. Concerning this clone: Antigen unknown.

The chain joins TRBV4-2 to TRBJ2-1; no firm D call. The receptor was isolated from a man aged 50-59 years with glioma. Sequencing used PBMCs, obtained from a glioma patient whose treatment included an IDH1 peptide vaccine. CDR3 region: CASSQDNGQTYNEQFF. CDR3 coding DNA: TGTGCCAGCAGCCAAGACAACGGGCAAACCTACAATGAGCAGTTCTTC.